Following are 27 T cell receptor beta chains from one sample sequenced in a study of PD-1 blockade in classical Hodgkin lymphoma. Generated by immunoSEQ multiplex PCR, the TCRdb table keeps only in-frame clones and is missing some. Of tens of thousands of clones in the sample, around four fifths are singletons; the top ten hold roughly 9.2%. Time point here: cycle 4 day 1 (C4D1), after 6 weeks of nivolumab. Each and every patient relapsed after autologous stem cell transplantation, and patients got differing brentuximab vedotin exposure. This material consisted of peripheral blood mononuclear cells (PBMCs), taken before the fourth cycle of nivolumab. These receptors came from a human donor with classical Hodgkin lymphoma.

This clone was counted a single time. V gene TRBV5-5 combines with J gene TRBJ2-7; 11 bases fit TRBD2. In germline, CDR1 is SGHKS, CDR2 YYEKEE (reference sequence). V dropped 0 bases and J dropped 4; count of bases not matched to a gene: 3. CDR3 size: 15 residues. Here the CDR3 reads CASSLVPSGGYEQYF. For the CDR3, the DNA is TGTGCCAGCAGCTTGGTCCCTAGCGGGGGGTACGAGCAGTACTTC.

The gene calls are TRBV7-9 and TRBJ1-1, with D perhaps matching TRBD1 (6 bases). The CDR3 runs 15 residues. CDR1 is SEHNR, CDR2 FQNEAQ, per germline (reference sequence). Trimming removed 2 bases at V and 3 bases at J, with 13 bases between. The CDR3 sequence: CASSLSHRADTEAFF. CDR3 coding DNA: TGTGCCAGCAGCTTAAGCCACAGGGCGGACACTGAAGCTTTCTTT.

The CDR3 DNA sequence: TGTGCCAGCACCTTAGGGACTATGGTGGGGGCAGATACGCAGTATTTT. It translates to CASTLGTMVGADTQYF. V and J are TRBV5-8 and TRBJ2-3, with 7 bases that match TRBD2. This CDR3 region has 16 residues. Trimming took 6 bases from V and 4 from J; bases not matched to a gene: 14. The germline V gene has CDR1 SGHTS and CDR2 YDEGEE.

The chain is built from TRBV19 and TRBJ1-6; D is ambiguous. The V end lost 5 bases, the J end lost 9 bases, and 14 bases lay between the germline ends. Germline CDR1 and CDR2: LNHDA and SQIVND (reference sequence). The CDR3 has 14 amino acids. The CDR3 DNA reads TGTGCCAGTAGTCCGGGCGGACTGGGTTCACCCCTCCACTTT. This codes for CASSPGGLGSPLHF.

This chain links TRBV11-2 with TRBJ1-2; D call uncertain. The CDR3 has 14 residues. V was clipped by 5 bases and J by 5 bases, with 15 bases between them. The germline CDR1 and CDR2 sequences are SGHAT and FQNNGV. The CDR3 coding sequence is TGTGCCAGCAGCATGGGAGGATCTGGGTATGGCTACACCTTC. It is translated as CASSMGGSGYGYTF.

The chain has TRBV7-2 and TRBJ1-2, with 10 bases matching TRBD1. V lost 5 bases to trimming and J lost 8 bases; unmatched junction nucleotides: 20. This CDR3 region has 18 residues. CDR1 and CDR2 from the germline V gene are SGHTA and FQGNSA. DNA of the CDR3: TGTGCCAGCAGCACGAGAGCCGTGGGGGGACAGGGGAAGATGGGCTACACCTTC. Residues: CASSTRAVGGQGKMGYTF.

The genes are TRBV4-1 and TRBJ2-3, with no clear D. The CDR3 contains 14 residues. CDR1 MGHRA and CDR2 YSYEKL come from the germline V gene. The V end lost 4 bases, the J end lost 2 bases, and 10 bases lay between the germline ends. CDR3 nucleotide sequence: TGCGCCAGCAGCCCTCTAGTGATCACAGATACGCAGTATTTT. Translating gives CASSPLVITDTQYF.

This clone is medium-sized within its sample. V and J are TRBV7-2 and TRBJ2-2; TRBD1 matches 7 bases. The CDR3 sequence is 15 residues long. Germline lookup yields CDR1 SGHTA and CDR2 FQGNSA. With V trimmed by 6 bases and J by 0 bases, 4 bases remained unmatched. CDR3 amino acids: CASRKDRANTGELFF. Written as DNA, the CDR3 is TGTGCCAGCAGAAAAGACAGGGCGAACACCGGGGAGCTGTTTTTT. Complete variable domain (other parts from reference TRBV7-2 and TRBJ2-2): GAGVSQSPSNKVTEKGKDVELRCDPISGHTALYWYRQSLGQGLEFLIYFQGNSAPDKSGLPSDRFSAERTGGSVSTLTIQRTQQEDSAVYLCASRKDRANTGELFFGEGSRLTVL.

The V and J genes are TRBV6-1 and TRBJ1-2, with D perhaps matching TRBD1 (5 bases). The CDR3 contains 16 residues. Germline CDR1 is MNHNS and CDR2 is SASEGT. The V end was cut by 0 bases, the J end by 2 bases, with 13 bases between. CDR3 sequence: CASSEAKGRENYGYTF. CDR3 bases: TGTGCCAGCAGTGAAGCTAAGGGACGGGAAAACTATGGCTACACCTTC.

This chain uses TRBV2 with TRBJ1-3, with a possible D match to TRBD1 (5 bases). Germline V gene data show CDR1 as SNHLY and CDR2 as FYNNEI. Trimming pared 6 bases from V and 4 bases from J, leaving 16 bases between. CDR3 size: 15 residues. CDR3 loop: CASRGLTEFGNTIYF. CDR3 in DNA: TGTGCCAGCAGGGGACTAACAGAATTCGGAAACACCATATATTTT.

CDR3 loop: CASSQDVQASTDTQYF. Here the CDR3 DNA reads TGCGCCAGCAGCCAAGATGTCCAGGCCTCTACAGATACGCAGTATTTT. V gene TRBV4-3 combines with J gene TRBJ2-3; no firm D call. CDR3 length: 16 residues. Germline CDR1 reads LGHNA; CDR2 reads YSLEER. V was pared by 0 bases and J by 3 bases, with 13 bases between.

This chain links TRBV5-1 with TRBJ1-1; 7 bases are a match to TRBD1. Trimming at V came to 5 bases and at J to 5 bases, leaving 6 bases not matched to a gene. Per the germline V gene, CDR1 is SGHRS and CDR2 is YFSETQ. This CDR3 region has 13 residues. The DNA of the CDR3 is TGCGCCAGCAGGATGAACAGGGGTACTGAAGCTTTCTTT. This codes for CASRMNRGTEAFF.

This chain's CDR3 is CASSFYGAGSYNSPLHF. In nucleotides, the CDR3 is TGTGCCAGCAGTTTCTACGGGGCTGGCTCCTATAATTCACCCCTCCACTTT. The chain carries TRBV28 and TRBJ1-6; D is perhaps TRBD1 (5 bases). The CDR3 is 17 residues long. V was shortened by 3 bases and J by 0 bases, with 12 bases between the two germline ends. From germline, CDR1 is MDHEN and CDR2 SYDVKM.

The chain joins TRBV6-1 to TRBJ2-7; 9 bases map to TRBD1. CDR1 and CDR2 (germline): MNHNS, SASEGT. This CDR3 is built from 14 residues. Unmatched junction bases numbered 4, after V lost 2 bases and J lost 5 bases. CDR3 nucleotide sequence: TGTGCCAGCAGTGAACTTCGGACAGGGGACGAGCAGTACTTC. Protein: CASSELRTGDEQYF.

This chain joins TRBV5-1 and TRBJ1-1; a possible D gene is TRBD1 (5 bases). The CDR3 is 17 amino acids. V was cut by 1 base and J by 5 bases, with 21 bases left in between. Germline-derived CDR1 and CDR2 are SGHRS and YFSETQ. CDR3 coding DNA: TGCGCCAGCAGCTTGTCTTTGGGGCAGGGAGTCGGGACTGAAGCTTTCTTT. Amino acids: CASSLSLGQGVGTEAFF. Variable domain in full (rest from reference TRBV5-1 and TRBJ1-1): KAGVTQTPRYLIKTRGQQVTLSCSPISGHRSVSWYQQTPGQGLQFLFEYFSETQRNKGNFPGRFSGRQFSNSRSEMNVSTLELGDSALYLCASSLSLGQGVGTEAFFGQGTRLTVV.

V is TRBV25-1 and J is TRBJ1-2; 10 bases agree with TRBD1. CDR3 length: 14 amino acids. The junction had 8 bases not matched to a gene; V was cut back by 5 bases and J by 8 bases. Germline V gene lookup returns CDR1 MGHDK and CDR2 SYGVNS. This CDR3 is CASSSTGGARGYTF. The CDR3 DNA follows: TGTGCCAGCAGTTCGACAGGGGGCGCCCGGGGCTACACCTTC.

The rearrangement links TRBV4-1 to TRBJ2-2; unclear D gene. Germline CDR1 is MGHRA and CDR2 is YSYEKL. The V and J ends lost 0 bases and 5 bases respectively, with 10 bases between them. The CDR3 runs 15 residues. The CDR3: CASSQEVKGTGELFF. As DNA, the CDR3 is TGCGCCAGCAGCCAAGAGGTGAAAGGAACCGGGGAGCTGTTTTTT.

V is TRBV6-6 and J is TRBJ1-2; D remains ambiguous. The germline V and J ends were trimmed by 4 bases and 5 bases, with 2 bases remaining between them. The germline CDR1 and CDR2 sequences are MNHNY and SVGAGI (reference sequence). CDR3 length: 10 residues. This CDR3 is CASSLYGYTF. CDR3 nucleotide sequence: TGTGCCAGCAGTTTGTATGGCTACACCTTC.

The V gene is TRBV4-3, the J gene TRBJ1-6; possible D gene TRBD1, 5 bases. The CDR3 consists of 15 residues. V lost 4 bases, J lost 9 bases, and 16 bases lay in between. The germline V gene has CDR1 LGHNA and CDR2 YSLEER. The CDR3 DNA sequence: TGCGCCAGCAGCCCAGAGGGGAGCAGGGTTTCACCCCTCCACTTT. Translating gives CASSPEGSRVSPLHF.

Only one count was recorded for this clone. The V gene is TRBV9, the J gene TRBJ2-3, with 9 bases lining up with TRBD1. This CDR3 region has 14 residues. J lost 0 bases, V lost 6 bases, and 2 bases had no gene match. Per germline, CDR1 SGDLS and CDR2 YYNGEE. CDR3 region: CASKGTGSTDTQYF. The DNA for the CDR3 is TGTGCCAGCAAGGGGACAGGGAGCACAGATACGCAGTATTTT. Based on the CDR3 plus reference TRBV9 and TRBJ2-3, the full variable domain is DSGVTQTPKHLITATGQRVTLRCSPRSGDLSVYWYQQSLDQGLQFLIQYYNGEERAKGNILERFSAQQFPDLHSELNLSSLELGDSALYFCASKGTGSTDTQYFGPGTRLTVL.

The chain employs TRBV6-5 and TRBJ1-3; no firm D call. CDR3 size: 15 residues. V was cut by 0 bases and J by 0 bases, with 6 bases left in between. Germline lookup yields CDR1 MNHEY and CDR2 SVGAGI. The CDR3 nucleotides are TGTGCCAGCAGTTACTCGAGGAGCTCTGGAAACACCATATATTTT. Amino acids: CASSYSRSSGNTIYF.

This rearrangement joins TRBV29-1 to TRBJ1-1, with D possibly being TRBD1 (5 bases). V shed 6 bases and J shed 1 base, with 12 bases lying between them. Germline loops: CDR1 SQVTM, CDR2 ANQGSEA. CDR3 length: 13 residues. The chain's CDR3 is CSVRGHPNTEAFF. CDR3 coding DNA: TGCAGCGTCAGAGGACACCCGAACACTGAAGCTTTCTTT.

The chain combines TRBV7-2 with TRBJ1-3; the match to TRBD1 covers 7 bases. V trimming: 3 bases; J trimming: 0 bases; junction bases outside the gene matches: 11. Germline loops: CDR1 SGHTA, CDR2 FQGNSA. This CDR3 spans 18 amino acids. CDR3 bases: TGTGCCAGCAGCTTCCCGAAGGGACAGTCATCCTCTGGAAACACCATATATTTT. Amino acid sequence: CASSFPKGQSSSGNTIYF.

This sequence joins TRBV29-1 and TRBJ2-2, with TRBD2 as a possible D gene (7 bases). This CDR3 has 15 residues. V lost 6 bases and J 4 bases, leaving 18 bases between the germline ends. Looked up from germline, CDR1 is SQVTM and CDR2 is ANQGSEA. Here the CDR3 DNA reads TGCAGCGTGCTCCCTTGGGGGGGCATCACCGGGGAGCTGTTTTTT. It codes for CSVLPWGGITGELFF.

This clone was seen a few times. CDR3 residues: CASSQEASMNTEAFF. Here the CDR3 DNA reads TGCGCCAGCAGCCAAGAGGCCAGCATGAACACTGAAGCTTTCTTT. This sequence joins TRBV4-3 and TRBJ1-1; D is ambiguous. CDR1 LGHNA and CDR2 YSLEER come from the germline V gene. Deletions cut 0 bases from V and 0 bases from J, with 8 bases between. The CDR3 runs to 15 residues.

The gene calls are TRBV18 and TRBJ2-7; D possibly corresponds to TRBD2 (7 bases). This CDR3 has 16 residues. Germline loops: CDR1 KGHSH, CDR2 LQKENI. Deletions cut 3 bases from V and 2 bases from J, with 17 bases between. The CDR3 spells CASSPTGGGAAYEQYF. The CDR3 nucleotides read TGTGCCAGCTCACCCACTGGAGGGGGGGCGGCCTACGAGCAGTACTTC.

The chain couples TRBV5-1 to TRBJ1-1; a possible D gene is TRBD1 (5 bases). From germline, CDR1 is SGHRS and CDR2 YFSETQ. There are 16 residues in the CDR3. V gave up 1 base and J gave up 0 bases, with 13 bases separating them. CDR3 nucleotide sequence: TGCGCCAGCAGCTTGAGGGGCCGGGGGATGAACACTGAAGCTTTCTTT. The encoded protein is CASSLRGRGMNTEAFF.